One T cell receptor (beta chain) is described in this entry. Its antigen is as yet unknown. The record originates from a study of T cell responses to AZD1222 COVID-19 vaccine. Points from the study as a whole: Researchers took repertoire samples only after the peak T cell response had come. White British people made up most donors, females outnumbered males, and clonal diversity was possibly underestimated.

The assay was immunoSEQ multiplex PCR, and TCRdb's table has in-frame clones only and misses some. This sample carries about 120,000 clones, under 95% of them seen once, and the ten largest clones take less than 6.5%. The CDR3 has 15 residues. V gave up 4 bases and J gave up 5 bases, with 17 bases separating them. Germline V lookup: CDR1 MGHRA, CDR2 YSYEKL. The sequencing used peripheral blood, collected on day 0 of AZD1222 vaccination. The chain couples TRBV4-1 to TRBJ1-1; TRBD1 might be the D (5 bases). The source of this sequence is an adult in good health. The CDR3 loop is CASSPEWGSRTEAFF. Here the CDR3 DNA reads TGCGCCAGCAGCCCCGAGTGGGGGAGTCGGACTGAAGCTTTCTTT.